The following is a T cell receptor beta chain sequence with its context. The read gets to within 3 residues of the CDR3 end, and the germline J gene fills in the rest. This entry belongs to a study of T cells in women clearing cervical HPV infection. Per germline, CDR1 SEHNR and CDR2 FQNEAQ (reference sequence). This CDR3 is 15 amino acids long. With 5 bases clipped from V and 2 bases from J, the junction kept 4 bases outside the gene matches. Method: immunoSEQ multiplex PCR; TCRdb's copy keeps in-frame clones and lacks some. The sample shows about 30,000 clones, and about 4% sits with its ten largest clones.

The receptor comes from a woman between 18 and 69 years old with a cervical HPV16 infection that either progressed to CIN3+ or cleared (not recorded which). Sequenced material: blood buffy coat. This chain uses TRBV7-9 with TRBJ2-3; 10 bases line up with TRBD2. The covered CDR3 bases are TGTGCCAGCAGCAATAGCGGGAGGCCCACAGATACG. It is translated as CASSNSGRPTDT. The full CDR3 protein is CASSNSGRPTDTQYF.